Below, 18 T cell receptor beta chains from the same sample are listed, as sequenced in a study of CD8 T cells in Susac syndrome. Random-hexamer reverse transcription was applied to about 0.45 to 1 ug RNA. From the immunoSEQ multiplex PCR reads, TCRdb called clonotypes with MiXCR, one entry per CDR3 protein. The table lists around 130,000 distinct CDR3 sequences, approximately 79% of them singletons. The sequenced sample consisted of CD8+ T cells from PBMCs. The receptor source for this set is a human donor with multiple sclerosis.

The CDR3 reads CASSVLYSGGFETQYF. CDR3 nucleotides: TGTGCCAGTAGTGTTCTCTATAGCGGGGGGTTTGAGACCCAGTACTTC. The gene calls are TRBV19 and TRBJ2-5; the match to TRBD2 covers 10 bases. From germline, CDR1 is LNHDA and CDR2 SQIVND (reference sequence). This CDR3 has 16 amino acids. J lost 5 bases, V lost 5 bases, and 11 bases had no gene match.

The chain is built from TRBV2 and TRBJ1-6; TRBD1 might be the D (5 bases). The CDR3 runs 18 residues. Trimming pared 7 bases from V and 2 bases from J, leaving 21 bases between. The V gene's germline CDR1 is SNHLY and CDR2 FYNNEI. The CDR3 here is CASIASPDRYTYNSPLHF. CDR3 nucleotide sequence: TGTGCCAGCATCGCGTCCCCTGACAGATATACCTATAATTCACCCCTCCACTTT.

The J gene is TRBJ2-2, the V gene TRBV29-1; a weak D match, TRBD1 (5 bases). The ends were cut back, 4 bases at V and 4 bases at J, with 10 bases in the middle. The CDR3 contains 13 residues. Germline values: CDR1 SQVTM, CDR2 ANQGSEA. CDR3: CSVVKGLTGELFF. CDR3 bases: TGCAGCGTTGTTAAGGGGCTCACCGGGGAGCTGTTTTTT.

The genes are TRBV6-1 and TRBJ1-5; maybe TRBD1 (6 bases). V was shortened by 5 bases and J by 6 bases, with 23 bases between the two germline ends. Germline-derived CDR1 and CDR2 are MNHNS and SASEGT. The CDR3 loop spans 17 amino acids. The CDR3 loop reads CASSRYRGQGGFQPQHF. The CDR3 DNA follows: TGTGCCAGCAGTCGTTACCGGGGGCAGGGTGGTTTTCAGCCCCAGCATTTT.

This chain joins TRBV6-5 and TRBJ1-5; D gene ambiguous. In germline, CDR1 is MNHEY, CDR2 SVGAGI. The CDR3 has 15 amino acids. V lost 6 bases to trimming and J lost 0 bases, with 12 bases between them. The CDR3 protein is CASSPTGYSNQPQHF. CDR3 nucleotides: TGTGCCAGCAGCCCCACCGGTTATAGCAATCAGCCCCAGCATTTT.

This chain uses TRBV28 with TRBJ1-1; D unclear. Germline CDR1 reads MDHEN; CDR2 reads SYDVKM. V was trimmed by 6 bases and J by 4 bases, leaving 9 bases between them. CDR3 length: 12 amino acids. The CDR3 DNA sequence: TGTGCCAGCAGCTTCGGGAGCACTGAAGCTTTCTTT. Its translation: CASSFGSTEAFF.

The CDR3 DNA is TGTGCCAGCAGCGTGGACAGGGGTCATTCACCCCTCCACTTT. Amino acids: CASSVDRGHSPLHF. The chain couples TRBV27 to TRBJ1-6; 9 bases match TRBD1. In germline, CDR1 is MNHEY, CDR2 SMNVEV (reference sequence). With V trimmed by 6 bases and J by 8 bases, 5 bases remained unmatched. There are 14 residues in the CDR3.

The chain links TRBV7-9 to TRBJ2-1; the match to TRBD1 covers 8 bases. The J segment lost 5 bases and the V segment lost 8 bases, leaving 8 bases of the junction unmatched. There are 14 residues in the CDR3. The germline V gene encodes CDR1 SEHNR and CDR2 FQNEAQ (reference sequence). CDR3 protein: CASYRQGINNEQFF. The DNA of the CDR3 is TGTGCCAGCTACCGACAGGGGATAAACAATGAGCAGTTCTTC.

The rearrangement joins TRBV19 to TRBJ1-5; a weak D match, TRBD1 (5 bases). Germline V lookup: CDR1 LNHDA, CDR2 SQIVND (reference sequence). V lost 7 bases and J lost 5, with 12 bases in between. The CDR3 sequence is 13 residues long. CDR3 nucleotides: TGTGCCAGTATGAGGGACGGACATCAGCCCCAGCATTTT. Protein: CASMRDGHQPQHF.

This clonotype was counted between two and nine times. The chain combines TRBV12-3 or TRBV12-4 with TRBJ2-7; 9 bases line up with TRBD1. V lost 6 bases, J lost 1 base, and 7 bases stayed unmatched. The CDR3 sequence is 15 residues long. CDR3 sequence (DNA): TGTGCCAGCAGAATCGGGACAGGGCGTTCCTACGAGCAGTACTTC. It translates to CASRIGTGRSYEQYF.

V is TRBV27 and J is TRBJ1-1; D uncertain. CDR1 MNHEY and CDR2 SMNVEV come from the germline V gene (reference sequence). The CDR3 length is 13 residues. V gave up 3 bases and J gave up 1 base, with 6 bases separating them. The CDR3 nucleotides read TGTGCCAGCAGTTTGGGCACGAACACTGAAGCTTTCTTT. It is translated as CASSLGTNTEAFF.

This sequence joins TRBV19 and TRBJ2-3; the D call may be TRBD1 or TRBD2 (5 bases each). CDR1 is LNHDA and CDR2 is SQIVND in the germline V gene (reference sequence). V was trimmed by 5 bases and J by 2 bases, leaving 11 bases between them. The CDR3 length is 14 residues. The CDR3 DNA sequence: TGTGCCAGTAGTGGGGGACGACTCACAGATACGCAGTATTTT. Translating it yields CASSGGRLTDTQYF. The full variable domain, with the rest looked up from reference TRBV19 and TRBJ2-3, is DGGITQSPKYLFRKEGQNVTLSCEQNLNHDAMYWYRQDPGQGLRLIYYSQIVNDFQKGDIAEGYSVSREKKESFPLTVTSAQKNPTAFYLCASSGGRLTDTQYFGPGTRLTVL.

This clonotype was observed a single time. The chain recombines TRBV7-8 with TRBJ1-5; no clear D. Trimming removed 0 bases from V and 0 bases from J, with 12 bases in between. CDR1 and CDR2 (germline): SGHVS, FQNEAQ. This CDR3 has 17 residues. CDR3 DNA: TGTGCCAGCAGCTTAGCGAGGACCGACCTTAGCAATCAGCCCCAGCATTTT. Its protein is CASSLARTDLSNQPQHF.

The gene calls are TRBV9 and TRBJ1-1; D is undetermined. There are 13 residues in the CDR3. Germline lookup yields CDR1 SGDLS and CDR2 YYNGEE. Between the trimmed V and J ends, which lost 8 bases and 0 bases, there was a span of 11 bases. For the CDR3, the DNA is TGTGCCAGTACCGGTGGGCTGAACACTGAAGCTTTCTTT. Translated, it gives CASTGGLNTEAFF.

This sequence joins TRBV24-1 and TRBJ2-1, with TRBD2 matching 13 bases. V was clipped by 3 bases and J by 10 bases; unmatched bases: 8. The germline V gene has CDR1 KGHDR and CDR2 SFDVKD. This CDR3 has 16 residues. The CDR3 reads CATSDQTSGRPREQFF. The CDR3 DNA follows: TGTGCCACCAGTGATCAGACTAGCGGGAGGCCACGGGAGCAGTTCTTC.

This clonotype was detected a few times. The chain carries TRBV5-4 and TRBJ1-2; weak D call: TRBD1 (5 bases). V lost 7 bases, J lost 5 bases, and 12 bases lay in between. This CDR3 has 12 residues. Germline values: CDR1 SGHNT, CDR2 YYREEE (reference sequence). In nucleotides, the CDR3 is TGTGCCAGCGAGGCGTGGGGGTATGGCTACACCTTC. Translating it yields CASEAWGYGYTF.

The chain is built from TRBV20-1 and TRBJ2-1, with D tentatively TRBD1 (6 bases). The germline V gene encodes CDR1 DFQATT and CDR2 SNEGSKA (reference sequence). The CDR3 extends over 12 amino acids. V was cut by 6 bases and J by 6 bases, with 12 bases left in between. For the CDR3, the DNA is TGCAGTGCGTGGGGACACCTCAATGAGCAGTTCTTC. This encodes CSAWGHLNEQFF.

The chain is built from TRBV19 and TRBJ2-1; tentative D call: TRBD2 (5 bases). Germline assignment: CDR1 LNHDA and CDR2 SQIVND (reference sequence). The CDR3 runs 14 residues. Trimming stripped 3 bases from V and 4 bases from J, with 10 bases between. The CDR3 coding sequence is TGTGCCAGTAGTATTAGCGCCCCATACAATGAGCAGTTCTTC. Its protein is CASSISAPYNEQFF.